This T cell receptor (beta chain) was profiled in a study of T cell responses to AZD1222 COVID-19 vaccine. Study-level results: Repertoire sampling occurred only after the peak T cell response.

CDR1 and CDR2 (germline): SGHAT, FQNNGV. CDR3 length: 15 residues. Trimming took off 5 bases at V and 1 base at J, with 9 bases between the two ends. The count of this clone is one. Its specificity is not known. Measured with immunoSEQ multiplex PCR; TCRdb has only the in-frame clones, and not every one. The table includes over 85,000 clones, roughly 87% detected once. Here the sequenced sample was peripheral blood, taken on day 0 of AZD1222 vaccination. V gene TRBV11-2 combines with J gene TRBJ2-6; D uncertain. This clonotype was obtained from an adult in good health. Written as DNA, the CDR3 is TGTGCCAGCAGCACGGTCTTATCTGGGGCCAACGTCCTGACTTTC. It encodes CASSTVLSGANVLTF. The full variable domain, with the rest looked up from reference TRBV11-2 and TRBJ2-6, is EAGVAQSPRYKIIEKRQSVAFWCNPISGHATLYWYQQILGQGPKLLIQFQNNGVVDDSQLPKDRFSAERLKGVDSTLKIQPAKLEDSAVYLCASSTVLSGANVLTFGAGSRLTVL.